The table lists the clone carrying this T cell receptor beta chain with a few counts. Antigen: not known. This sample is drawn from a study of response to subunit inactivated influenza vaccine. Germline V gene data show CDR1 as MNHEY and CDR2 as SVGEGT. V lost 0 bases, J lost 3 bases, and 12 bases lay in between. The CDR3 is 16 residues long. General observations from the study: It was suggested by the authors that few new T cells are recruited by each seasonal influenza vaccination.

From the RT-PCR reads, TCRdb called clonotypes with MiXCR, one entry per CDR3 protein. Among about 500,000 distinct CDR3 sequences listed, approximately 15% were seen once. This TCR was recovered from a man between 50 and 69 years old who received an inactivated influenza vaccine. The rearrangement links TRBV6-2 or TRBV6-3 to TRBJ2-1; no firm D call. The specimen was CD4+ T cells sorted from PBMCs, collected around 25 months after vaccination. CDR3 region: CASSYSQRPLYNEQFF. The CDR3 DNA reads TGTGCCAGCAGTTACTCGCAGCGTCCTCTCTACAATGAGCAGTTCTTC.